This T cell receptor (beta chain) was obtained from a study of T cell repertoires in cytomegalovirus infection. Turning to the study itself: Selection of CMV epitopes for the study included recently identified HLA-C-restricted and well-studied HLA-B-restricted ones.

V trimming: 5 bases; J trimming: 10 bases; junction bases outside the gene matches: 2. This CDR3 is 13 amino acids long. CDR1 SGHTA and CDR2 FQGNSA come from the germline V gene. The study's findings and limits: HLA-C-restricted CMV-specific TCR beta clonotypes prevailed in the ex vivo response. Accumulated public TCR beta family frequency recognized individuals carrying CMV together with the relevant HLA.

This clonotype was detected ten times or more. Its antigen is not known. TCRdb ran MiXCR on the reads and lists one entry per CDR3 protein. In the table there are around 900,000 distinct CDR3 sequences, 31% of which are singletons. This chain joins TRBV7-2 and TRBJ2-3, with TRBD2 matching over 14 bases. The sequence was collected from a human donor in good health (CMV status not recorded). Some clones in this sample may be carry-over from other donors' samples. The source was cultured CD8+ T cells from PBMCs, collected from culture after CMV antigen stimulation. The CDR3 protein is CASSGTSGGPQYF. For the CDR3, the DNA is TGTGCCAGCAGCGGGACTAGCGGGGGCCCGCAGTATTTT.